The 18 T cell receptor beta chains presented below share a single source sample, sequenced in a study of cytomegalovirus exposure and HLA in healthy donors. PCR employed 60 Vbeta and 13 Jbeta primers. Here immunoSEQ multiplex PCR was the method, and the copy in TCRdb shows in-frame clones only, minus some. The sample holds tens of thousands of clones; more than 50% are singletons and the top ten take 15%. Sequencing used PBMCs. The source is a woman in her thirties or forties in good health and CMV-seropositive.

The chain's CDR3 is CASSFSALETQYF. CDR3 coding DNA: TGTGCCAGCAGCTTTTCCGCGTTGGAGACCCAGTACTTC. This chain connects TRBV7-2 to TRBJ2-5; no reliable D call. CDR1 is SGHTA and CDR2 is FQGNSA in the germline V gene. V lost 3 bases and J 5 bases, leaving 10 bases between the germline ends. The CDR3 is 13 residues long.

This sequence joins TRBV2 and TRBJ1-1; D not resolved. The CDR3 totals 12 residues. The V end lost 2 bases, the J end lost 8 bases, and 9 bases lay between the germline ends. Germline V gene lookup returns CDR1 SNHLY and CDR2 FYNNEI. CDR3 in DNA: TGTGCCAGCAGTGAAATGGCAGAAGAAGCTTTCTTT. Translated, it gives CASSEMAEEAFF.

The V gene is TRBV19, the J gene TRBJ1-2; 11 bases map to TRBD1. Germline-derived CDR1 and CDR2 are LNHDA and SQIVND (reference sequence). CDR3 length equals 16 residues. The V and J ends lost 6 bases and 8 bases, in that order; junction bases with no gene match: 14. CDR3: CASRVLGGQGAKGYTF. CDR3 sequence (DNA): TGTGCCAGTAGGGTACTAGGAGGACAGGGGGCGAAAGGCTACACCTTC.

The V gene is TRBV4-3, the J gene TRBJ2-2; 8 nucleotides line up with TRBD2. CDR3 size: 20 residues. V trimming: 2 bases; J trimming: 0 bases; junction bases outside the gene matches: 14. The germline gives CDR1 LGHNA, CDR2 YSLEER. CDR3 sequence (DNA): TGCGCCAGCAGCCAAATCTTGGGCCTAGCGGGCAACGCGAACACCGGGGAGCTGTTTTTT. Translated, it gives CASSQILGLAGNANTGELFF.

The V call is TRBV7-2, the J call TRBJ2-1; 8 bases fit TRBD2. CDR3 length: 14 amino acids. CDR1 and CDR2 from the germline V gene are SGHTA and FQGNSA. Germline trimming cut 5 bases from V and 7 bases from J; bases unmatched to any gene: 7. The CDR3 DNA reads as TGTGCCAGCAGCCACAGCGGGAGAGGAAATGAGCAGTTCTTC. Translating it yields CASSHSGRGNEQFF. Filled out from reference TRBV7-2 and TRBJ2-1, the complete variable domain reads GAGVSQSPSNKVTEKGKDVELRCDPISGHTALYWYRQSLGQGLEFLIYFQGNSAPDKSGLPSDRFSAERTGGSVSTLTIQRTQQEDSAVYLCASSHSGRGNEQFFGPGTRLTVL.

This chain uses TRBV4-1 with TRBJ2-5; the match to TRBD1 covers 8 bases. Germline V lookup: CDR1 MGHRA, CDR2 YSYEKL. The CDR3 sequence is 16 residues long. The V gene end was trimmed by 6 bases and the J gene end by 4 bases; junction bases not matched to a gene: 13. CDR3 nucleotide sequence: TGCGCCAGCAGACAAAACGGCAGGGGGCCTAGAGAGACCCAGTACTTC. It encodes CASRQNGRGPRETQYF.

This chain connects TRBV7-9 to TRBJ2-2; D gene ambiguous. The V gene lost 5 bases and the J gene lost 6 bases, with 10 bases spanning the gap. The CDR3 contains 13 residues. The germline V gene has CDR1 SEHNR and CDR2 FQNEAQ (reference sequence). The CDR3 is CASSPEVPGELFF. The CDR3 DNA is TGTGCCAGCAGCCCTGAGGTCCCCGGGGAGCTGTTTTTT.

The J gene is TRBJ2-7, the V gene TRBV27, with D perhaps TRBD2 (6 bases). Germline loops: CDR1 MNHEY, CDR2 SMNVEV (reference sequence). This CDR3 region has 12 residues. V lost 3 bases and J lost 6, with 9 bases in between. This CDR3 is CASSFPGGEQYF. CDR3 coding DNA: TGTGCCAGCAGTTTCCCCGGGGGCGAGCAGTACTTC.

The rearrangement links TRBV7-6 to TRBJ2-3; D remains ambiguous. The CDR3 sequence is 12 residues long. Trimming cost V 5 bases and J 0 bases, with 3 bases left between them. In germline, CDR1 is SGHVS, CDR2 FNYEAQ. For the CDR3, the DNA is TGTGCCAGCAGCCTTAGCACAGATACGCAGTATTTT. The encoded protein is CASSLSTDTQYF.

The CDR3 protein is CASSEHLAGSYNEQFF. In DNA, the CDR3 is TGCGCCAGCAGTGAGCATCTAGCGGGAAGCTACAATGAGCAGTTCTTC. This rearrangement joins TRBV10-1 to TRBJ2-1, with 9 bases matching TRBD2. J gave up 3 bases and V 2 bases, and 5 bases lay outside the gene matches. CDR1 is WNHNN and CDR2 is SYGVQD in the germline V gene (reference sequence). The CDR3 runs 16 residues.

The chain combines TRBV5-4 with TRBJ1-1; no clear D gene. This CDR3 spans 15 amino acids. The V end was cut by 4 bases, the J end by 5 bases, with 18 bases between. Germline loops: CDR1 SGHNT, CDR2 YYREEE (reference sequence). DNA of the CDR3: TGTGCCAGCAGCCCTGACGGTGTCTCCGGGACTGAAGCTTTCTTT. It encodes CASSPDGVSGTEAFF.

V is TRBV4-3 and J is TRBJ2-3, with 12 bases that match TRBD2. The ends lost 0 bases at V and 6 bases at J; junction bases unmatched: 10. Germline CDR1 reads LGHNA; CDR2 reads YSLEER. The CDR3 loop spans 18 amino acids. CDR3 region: CASSQDPRLAGEADTQYF. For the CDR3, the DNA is TGCGCCAGCAGCCAAGATCCGCGACTAGCGGGAGAGGCGGATACGCAGTATTTT.

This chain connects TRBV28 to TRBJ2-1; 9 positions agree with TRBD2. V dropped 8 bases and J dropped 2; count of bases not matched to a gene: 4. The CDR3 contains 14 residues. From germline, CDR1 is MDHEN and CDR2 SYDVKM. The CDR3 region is CASQTSGPYNEQFF. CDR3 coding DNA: TGTGCCAGCCAGACTAGCGGTCCCTACAATGAGCAGTTCTTC.

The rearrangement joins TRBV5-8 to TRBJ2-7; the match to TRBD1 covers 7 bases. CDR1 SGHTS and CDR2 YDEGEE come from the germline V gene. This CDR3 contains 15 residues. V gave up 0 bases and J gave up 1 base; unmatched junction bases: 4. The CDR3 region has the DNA TGTGCCAGCAGCTTGGGACAGGGTTATTCCTACGAGCAGTACTTC. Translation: CASSLGQGYSYEQYF.

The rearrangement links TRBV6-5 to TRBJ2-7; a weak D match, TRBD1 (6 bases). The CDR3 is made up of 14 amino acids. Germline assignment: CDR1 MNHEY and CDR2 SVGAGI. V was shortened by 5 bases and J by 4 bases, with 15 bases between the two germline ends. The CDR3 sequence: CASSADRFVYEQYF. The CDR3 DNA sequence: TGTGCCAGCAGTGCCGACAGGTTCGTATACGAGCAGTACTTC.

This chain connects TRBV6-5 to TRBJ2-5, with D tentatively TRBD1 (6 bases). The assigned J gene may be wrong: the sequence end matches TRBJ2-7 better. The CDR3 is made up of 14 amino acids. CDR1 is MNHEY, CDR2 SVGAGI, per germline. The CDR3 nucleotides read TGTGCCAGCAGCCGGACAGTAACCGACTACGAGCAGTACTTC. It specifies CASSRTVTDYEQYF.

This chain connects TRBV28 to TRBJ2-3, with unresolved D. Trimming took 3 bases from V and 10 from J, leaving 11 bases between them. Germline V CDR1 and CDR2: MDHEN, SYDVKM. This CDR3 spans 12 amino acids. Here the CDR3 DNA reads TGTGCCAGCAGTTTGAACAGCCCAGCGCAGTATTTT. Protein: CASSLNSPAQYF.

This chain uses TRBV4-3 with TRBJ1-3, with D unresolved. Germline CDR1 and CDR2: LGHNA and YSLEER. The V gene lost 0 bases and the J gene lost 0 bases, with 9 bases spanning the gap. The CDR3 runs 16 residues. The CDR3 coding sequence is TGCGCCAGCAGCCAAGAGTCCGGGTTCTCTGGAAACACCATATATTTT. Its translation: CASSQESGFSGNTIYF.